Described below is a single TCR beta chain sequence and its context. Time point reported: newly diagnosed GD, antithyroid drugs for less than 3 months. The TCR library was made from RNA that had been extracted from PBMCs in TRIzol. A peripheral blood sample, approximately 10 milliliters in volume, was drawn into EDTA tubes. The entry originates in a study of regulatory T cells in long-lasting Graves disease. V lost 4 bases and J 6 bases, leaving 15 bases between the germline ends. The CDR3 spans 15 residues. Germline CDR1 reads MDHEN; CDR2 reads SYDVKM. In building TCR beta libraries, iRepertoire HTBI primers were used together with Arm-PCR of CDR3 regions. In the original analysis: Analysis of the samples identified 50 to 70 TRBV and 15 or so TRBJ segments. A single record per CDR3 protein comes from TCRdb applying MiXCR to the multiplex PCR reads. TCRdb's processing, not the study's, gives the V and J calls here. The data contain about 450,000 distinct CDR3 sequences, roughly 15% of them singletons.

The same specimen was also included in a second study, on T cells in Graves' hyperthyroidism and ophthalmopathy.

The chain carries TRBV28 and TRBJ1-4, with D possibly being TRBD1 (6 bases). The sequence was obtained from a woman aged 25 to 39 with Graves disease. Material: peripheral blood mononuclear cells (PBMCs), obtained at new diagnosis, from a patient treated with antithyroid drugs. CDR3 nucleotide sequence: TGTGCCAGCAGTTACCCACAGGGCGGAGATGAAAAACTGTTTTTT. It encodes CASSYPQGGDEKLFF.